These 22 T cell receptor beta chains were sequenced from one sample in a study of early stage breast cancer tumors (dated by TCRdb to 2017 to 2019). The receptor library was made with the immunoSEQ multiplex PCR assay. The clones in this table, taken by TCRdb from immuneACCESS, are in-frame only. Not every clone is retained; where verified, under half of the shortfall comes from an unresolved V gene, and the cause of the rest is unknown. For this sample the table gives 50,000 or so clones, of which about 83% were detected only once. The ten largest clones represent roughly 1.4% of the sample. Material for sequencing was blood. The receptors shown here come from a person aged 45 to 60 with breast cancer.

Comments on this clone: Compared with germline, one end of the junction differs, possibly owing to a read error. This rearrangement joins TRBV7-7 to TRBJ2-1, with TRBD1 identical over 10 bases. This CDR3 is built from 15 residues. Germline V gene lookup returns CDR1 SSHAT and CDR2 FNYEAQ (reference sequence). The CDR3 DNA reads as TGTGCTAGCAGCATGGGGACAGGGGCCCACAATGAGCAGTTCTTC. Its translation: CASSMGTGAHNEQFF.

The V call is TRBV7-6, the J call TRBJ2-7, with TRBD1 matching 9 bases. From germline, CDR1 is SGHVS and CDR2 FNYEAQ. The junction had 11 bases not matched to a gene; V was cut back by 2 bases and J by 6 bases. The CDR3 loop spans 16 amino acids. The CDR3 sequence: CASSLTGGLGASEQYF. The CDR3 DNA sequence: TGTGCCAGCAGCTTAACAGGGGGCTTGGGTGCGAGCGAGCAGTACTTC.

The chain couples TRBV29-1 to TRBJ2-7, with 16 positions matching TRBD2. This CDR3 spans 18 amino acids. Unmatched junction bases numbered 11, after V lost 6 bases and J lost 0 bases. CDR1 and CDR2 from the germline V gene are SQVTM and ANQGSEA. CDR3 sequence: CSVAGTSGRGGISYEQYF. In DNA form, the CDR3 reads TGCAGCGTCGCCGGGACTAGCGGGAGGGGGGGCATCTCCTACGAGCAGTACTTC.

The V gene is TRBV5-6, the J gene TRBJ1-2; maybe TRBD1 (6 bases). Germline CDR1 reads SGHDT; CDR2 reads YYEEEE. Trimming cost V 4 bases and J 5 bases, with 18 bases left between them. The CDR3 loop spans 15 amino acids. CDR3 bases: TGTGCCAGCAGCCCACAACAGGGTTTGGGGTATGGCTACACCTTC. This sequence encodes CASSPQQGLGYGYTF.

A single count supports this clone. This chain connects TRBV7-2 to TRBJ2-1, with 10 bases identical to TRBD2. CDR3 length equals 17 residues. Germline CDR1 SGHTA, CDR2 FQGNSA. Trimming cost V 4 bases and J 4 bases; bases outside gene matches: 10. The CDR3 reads CASSSRHTSGAYNEQFF. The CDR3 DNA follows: TGTGCCAGCAGCTCCCGACACACTAGCGGGGCTTACAATGAGCAGTTCTTC.

CDR3 sequence (DNA): TGTGCCATCGCCGCCGGGGGAGCGAACACTGAAGCTTTCTTT. Protein product: CAIAAGGANTEAFF. The gene calls are TRBV10-3 and TRBJ1-1; D might be TRBD1 (5 bases). Trimming shortened V by 8 bases and J by 1 base, and 14 bases separated the two germline ends. The CDR3 is made up of 14 amino acids. The germline V gene encodes CDR1 ENHRY and CDR2 SYGVKD.

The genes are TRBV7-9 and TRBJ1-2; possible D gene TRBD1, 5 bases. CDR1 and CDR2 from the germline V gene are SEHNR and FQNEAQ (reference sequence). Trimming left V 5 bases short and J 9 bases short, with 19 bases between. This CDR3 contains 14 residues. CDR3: CASSPGDRGLSYTF. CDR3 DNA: TGTGCCAGCAGCCCCGGTGACAGAGGCCTGAGCTACACCTTC. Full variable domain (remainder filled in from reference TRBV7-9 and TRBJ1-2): DTGVSQNPRHKITKRGQNVTFRCDPISEHNRLYWYRQTLGQGPEFLTYFQNEAQLEKSRLLSDRFSAERPKGSFSTLEIQRTEQGDSAMYLCASSPGDRGLSYTFGSGTRLTVV.

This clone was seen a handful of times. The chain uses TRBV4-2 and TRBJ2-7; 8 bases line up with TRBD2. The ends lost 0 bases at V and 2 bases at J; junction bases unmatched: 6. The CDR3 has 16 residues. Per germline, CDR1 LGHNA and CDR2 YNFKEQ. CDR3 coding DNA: TGTGCCAGCAGCCAAGATCCGACTAGCGAGGCCTACGAGCAGTACTTC. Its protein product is CASSQDPTSEAYEQYF.

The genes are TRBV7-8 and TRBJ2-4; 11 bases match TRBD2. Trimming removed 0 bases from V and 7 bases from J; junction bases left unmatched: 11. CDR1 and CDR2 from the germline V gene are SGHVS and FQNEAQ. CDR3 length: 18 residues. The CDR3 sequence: CASSLARVAGGPGNIQYF. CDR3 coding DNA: TGTGCCAGCAGCTTAGCGAGGGTAGCGGGGGGGCCGGGGAACATTCAGTACTTC.

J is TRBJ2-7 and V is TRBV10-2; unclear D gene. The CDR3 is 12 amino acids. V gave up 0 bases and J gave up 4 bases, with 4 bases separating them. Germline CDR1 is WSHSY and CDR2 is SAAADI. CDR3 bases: TGCGCCAGCAGTGAGTCTGGGTACGAGCAGTACTTC. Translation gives CASSESGYEQYF.

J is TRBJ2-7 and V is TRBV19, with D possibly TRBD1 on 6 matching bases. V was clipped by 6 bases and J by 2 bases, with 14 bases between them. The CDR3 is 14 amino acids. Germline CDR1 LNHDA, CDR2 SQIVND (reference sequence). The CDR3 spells CASREQGEAYEQYF. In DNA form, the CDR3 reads TGTGCCAGTAGGGAACAGGGTGAGGCCTACGAGCAGTACTTC.

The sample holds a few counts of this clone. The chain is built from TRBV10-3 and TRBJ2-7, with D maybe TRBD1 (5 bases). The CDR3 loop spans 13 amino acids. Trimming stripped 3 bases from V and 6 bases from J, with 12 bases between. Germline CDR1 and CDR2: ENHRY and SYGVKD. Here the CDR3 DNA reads TGTGCCATCAGTGATCCAGGGCGAGGCGAGCAGTACTTC. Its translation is CAISDPGRGEQYF.

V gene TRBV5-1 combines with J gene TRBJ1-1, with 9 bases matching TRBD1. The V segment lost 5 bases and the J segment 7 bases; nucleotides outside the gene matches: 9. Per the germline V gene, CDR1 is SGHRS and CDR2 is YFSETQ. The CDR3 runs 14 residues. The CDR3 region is CASRGQGAGGEAFF. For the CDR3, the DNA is TGCGCCAGCAGGGGACAGGGAGCTGGAGGTGAAGCTTTCTTT.

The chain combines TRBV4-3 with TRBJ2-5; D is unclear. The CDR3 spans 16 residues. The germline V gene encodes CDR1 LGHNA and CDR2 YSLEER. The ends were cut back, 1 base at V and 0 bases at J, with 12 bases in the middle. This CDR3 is CASSQGSTLYQETQYF. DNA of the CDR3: TGCGCCAGCAGCCAAGGATCCACGCTGTACCAAGAGACCCAGTACTTC.

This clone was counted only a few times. CDR3 protein: CASSLAGVGNTIYF. For the CDR3, the DNA is TGTGCCAGCAGCTTGGCAGGGGTTGGAAACACCATATATTTT. The chain uses TRBV7-3 and TRBJ1-3; D is perhaps TRBD1 (6 bases). The germline V and J ends were trimmed by 3 bases and 3 bases, with 9 bases remaining between them. This CDR3 contains 14 residues. CDR1 is SGHTA and CDR2 is FQGTGA in the germline V gene.

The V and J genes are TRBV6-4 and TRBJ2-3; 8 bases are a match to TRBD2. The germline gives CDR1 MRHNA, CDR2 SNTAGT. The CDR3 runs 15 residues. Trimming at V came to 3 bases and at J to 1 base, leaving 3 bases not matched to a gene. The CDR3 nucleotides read TGTGCCAGCAGTGAGGTAGCGGGGCGCACAGATACGCAGTATTTT. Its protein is CASSEVAGRTDTQYF.

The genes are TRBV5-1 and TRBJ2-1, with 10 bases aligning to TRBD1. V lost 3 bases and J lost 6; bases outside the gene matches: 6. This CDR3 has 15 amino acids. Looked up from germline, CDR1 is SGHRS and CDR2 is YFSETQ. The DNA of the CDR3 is TGCGCCAGCAGCTCCCTCGGGACAGGGGTCAATGAGCAGTTCTTC. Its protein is CASSSLGTGVNEQFF.

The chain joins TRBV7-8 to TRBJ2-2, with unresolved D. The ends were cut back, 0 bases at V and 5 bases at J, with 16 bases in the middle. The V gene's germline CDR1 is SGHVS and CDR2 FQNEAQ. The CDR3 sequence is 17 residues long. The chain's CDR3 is CASSLALSRGRTGELFF. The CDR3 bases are TGTGCCAGCAGCTTAGCGCTCAGTCGCGGTAGGACCGGGGAGCTGTTTTTT.

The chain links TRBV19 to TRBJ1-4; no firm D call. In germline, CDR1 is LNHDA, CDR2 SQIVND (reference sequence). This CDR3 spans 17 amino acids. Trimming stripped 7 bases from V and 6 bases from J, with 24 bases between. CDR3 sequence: CASNPRKEGLKDEKLFF. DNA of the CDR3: TGTGCCAGTAACCCCCGGAAGGAGGGATTAAAGGATGAAAAACTGTTTTTT.

CDR3 sequence: CASSQSWTDYGYTF. CDR3 bases: TGTGCCAGCAGCCAGAGCTGGACAGACTATGGCTACACCTTC. The genes are TRBV5-4 and TRBJ1-2; possible D gene TRBD1, 6 bases. This CDR3 comprises 14 residues. The germline CDR1 and CDR2 sequences are SGHNT and YYREEE (reference sequence). Trimming took off 4 bases at V and 3 bases at J, with 13 bases between the two ends.

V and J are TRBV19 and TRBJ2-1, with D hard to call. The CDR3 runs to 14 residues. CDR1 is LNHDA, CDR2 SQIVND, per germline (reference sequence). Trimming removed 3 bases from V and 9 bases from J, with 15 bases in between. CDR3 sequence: CASSIWPPRSEQFF. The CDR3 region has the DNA TGTGCCAGTAGTATTTGGCCCCCGAGGTCTGAGCAGTTCTTC.

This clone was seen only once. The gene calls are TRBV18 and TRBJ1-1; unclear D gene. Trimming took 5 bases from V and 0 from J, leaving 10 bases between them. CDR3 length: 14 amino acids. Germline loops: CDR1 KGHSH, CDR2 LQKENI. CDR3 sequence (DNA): TGTGCCAGCTCAAGAGAAAGCCTGAACACTGAAGCTTTCTTT. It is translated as CASSRESLNTEAFF.